One TCR beta chain is described in this entry. The antigen is undetermined. The sample comes from a study of T cells expressing NK-cell markers. Study details: The study drew TCR beta repertoires from sorted CD3+CD56+NKG2C+, CD3+CD56+NKG2C- and CD3+CD56-NKG2C+ T cells. Seven of the eight sequenced donors were HCMV-seropositive; one was seronegative.

Notes on the study in general: The study found dominant NKG2C+ clonotypes at about 1.0-7.5% of CD8+ T cells in about six donors.

The CDR3 contains 14 residues. TCRdb re-called the 5' RACE reads and shows each CDR3 protein once, DNA omitted. The sample has approximately 440,000 distinct CDR3 sequences. What was sequenced was blood T cells: a sorted CD56 or NKG2C T cell subset, CD4+ or CD8+ T cells, or bulk PBMC T cells (not recorded which). The J gene is TRBJ2-3, the V gene TRBV12-3 or TRBV12-4; the TCRdb call, TRBD2, lacks DNA for checking. The clonotype originates from a woman aged 45-65 years in good health. The CDR3 sequence is CASILSGIVGTQYF.